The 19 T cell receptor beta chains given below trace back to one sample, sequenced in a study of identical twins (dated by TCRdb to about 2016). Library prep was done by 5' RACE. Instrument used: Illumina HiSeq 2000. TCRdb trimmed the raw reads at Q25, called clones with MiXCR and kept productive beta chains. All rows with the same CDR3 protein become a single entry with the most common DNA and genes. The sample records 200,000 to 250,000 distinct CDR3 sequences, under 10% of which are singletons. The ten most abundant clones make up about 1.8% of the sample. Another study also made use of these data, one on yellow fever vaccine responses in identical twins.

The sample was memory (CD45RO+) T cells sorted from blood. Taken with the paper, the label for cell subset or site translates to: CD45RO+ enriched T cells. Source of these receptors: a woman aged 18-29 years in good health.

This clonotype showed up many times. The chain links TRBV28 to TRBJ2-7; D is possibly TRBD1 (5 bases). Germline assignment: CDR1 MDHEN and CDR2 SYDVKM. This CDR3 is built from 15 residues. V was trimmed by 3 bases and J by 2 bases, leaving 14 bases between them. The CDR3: CASSFPTQGTYEQYF. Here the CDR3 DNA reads TGTGCCAGCAGTTTCCCCACCCAGGGAACCTACGAGCAGTACTTC.

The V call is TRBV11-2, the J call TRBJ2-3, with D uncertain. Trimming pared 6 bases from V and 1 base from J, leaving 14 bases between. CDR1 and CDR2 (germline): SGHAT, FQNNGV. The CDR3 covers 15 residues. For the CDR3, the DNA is TGTGCCAGCAGTTCCGGAAGGCCAGGCACAGATACGCAGTATTTT. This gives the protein CASSSGRPGTDTQYF.

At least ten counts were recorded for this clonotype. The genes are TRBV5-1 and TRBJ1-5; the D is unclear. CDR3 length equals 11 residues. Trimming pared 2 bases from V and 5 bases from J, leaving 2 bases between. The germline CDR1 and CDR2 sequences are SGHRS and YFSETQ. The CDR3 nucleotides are TGCGCCAGCAGCTTCTATCAGCCCCAGCATTTT. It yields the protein CASSFYQPQHF.

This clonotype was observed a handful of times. The CDR3 loop is CASSLTTVSNQPQHF. The CDR3 DNA reads TGTGCCAGCAGCTTAACAACAGTTAGCAATCAGCCCCAGCATTTT. The chain couples TRBV7-2 to TRBJ1-5; D is undetermined. The germline gives CDR1 SGHTA, CDR2 FQGNSA. The V end was cut by 2 bases, the J end by 0 bases, with 8 bases between. The CDR3 contains 15 residues.

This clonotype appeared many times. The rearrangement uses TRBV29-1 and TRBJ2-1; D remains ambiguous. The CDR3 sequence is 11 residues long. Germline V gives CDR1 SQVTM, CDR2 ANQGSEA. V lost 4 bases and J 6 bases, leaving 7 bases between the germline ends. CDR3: CSVAPGNEQFF. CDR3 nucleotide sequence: TGCAGCGTTGCCCCAGGCAATGAGCAGTTCTTC.

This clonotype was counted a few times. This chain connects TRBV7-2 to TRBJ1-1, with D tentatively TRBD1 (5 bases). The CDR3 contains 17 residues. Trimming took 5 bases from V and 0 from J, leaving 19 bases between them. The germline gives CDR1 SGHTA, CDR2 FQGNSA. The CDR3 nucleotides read TGTGCCAGCAGCCCTGGGCGGGGCGGGACCTTGAACACTGAAGCTTTCTTT. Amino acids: CASSPGRGGTLNTEAFF.

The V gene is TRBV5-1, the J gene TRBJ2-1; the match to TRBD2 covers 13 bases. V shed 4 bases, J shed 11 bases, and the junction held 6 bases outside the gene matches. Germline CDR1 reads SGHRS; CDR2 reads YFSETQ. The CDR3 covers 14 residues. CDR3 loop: CASSPGLAGDQQFF. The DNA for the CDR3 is TGCGCCAGCAGCCCTGGACTAGCGGGGGATCAGCAGTTCTTC.

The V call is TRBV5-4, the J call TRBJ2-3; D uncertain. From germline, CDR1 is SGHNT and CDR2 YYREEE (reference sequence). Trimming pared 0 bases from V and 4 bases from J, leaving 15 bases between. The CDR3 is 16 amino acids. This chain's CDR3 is CASSLAPSSASDTQYF. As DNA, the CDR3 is TGTGCCAGCAGCTTGGCTCCCTCCTCAGCCTCAGATACGCAGTATTTT.

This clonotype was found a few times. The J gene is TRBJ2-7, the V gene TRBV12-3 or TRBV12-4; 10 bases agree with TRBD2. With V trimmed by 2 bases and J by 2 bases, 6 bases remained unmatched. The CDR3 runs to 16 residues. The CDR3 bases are TGTGCCAGCAGTTTACTAGCGGGGGACCCAACCTACGAGCAGTACTTC. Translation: CASSLLAGDPTYEQYF.

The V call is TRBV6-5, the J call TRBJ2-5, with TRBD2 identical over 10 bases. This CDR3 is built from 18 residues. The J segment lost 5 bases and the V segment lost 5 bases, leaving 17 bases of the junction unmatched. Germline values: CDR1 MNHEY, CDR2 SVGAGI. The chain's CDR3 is CASSTGTSVNLGGETQYF. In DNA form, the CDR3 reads TGTGCCAGCAGTACTGGGACTAGCGTAAACCTAGGCGGGGAGACCCAGTACTTC.

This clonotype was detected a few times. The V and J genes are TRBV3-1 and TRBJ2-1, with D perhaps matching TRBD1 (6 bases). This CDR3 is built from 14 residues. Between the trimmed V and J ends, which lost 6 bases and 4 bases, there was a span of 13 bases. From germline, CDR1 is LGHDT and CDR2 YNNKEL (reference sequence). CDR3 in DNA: TGTGCCAGCAGTGTGCAGGGGAGATACAATGAGCAGTTCTTC. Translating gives CASSVQGRYNEQFF.

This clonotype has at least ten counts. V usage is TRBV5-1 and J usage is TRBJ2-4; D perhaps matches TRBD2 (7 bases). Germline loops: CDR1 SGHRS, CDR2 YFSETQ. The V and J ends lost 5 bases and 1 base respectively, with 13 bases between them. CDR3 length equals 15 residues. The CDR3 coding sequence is TGCGCCAGCAGTAGGGGGGGGTTTGCCAAAAACATTCAGTACTTC. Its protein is CASSRGGFAKNIQYF.

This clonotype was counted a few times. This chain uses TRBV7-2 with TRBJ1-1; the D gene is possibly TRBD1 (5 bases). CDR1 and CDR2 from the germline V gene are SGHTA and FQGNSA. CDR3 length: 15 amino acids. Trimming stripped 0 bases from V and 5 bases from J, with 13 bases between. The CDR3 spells CASSLAAGKGTEAFF. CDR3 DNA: TGTGCCAGCAGCTTAGCCGCGGGGAAGGGGACTGAAGCTTTCTTT.

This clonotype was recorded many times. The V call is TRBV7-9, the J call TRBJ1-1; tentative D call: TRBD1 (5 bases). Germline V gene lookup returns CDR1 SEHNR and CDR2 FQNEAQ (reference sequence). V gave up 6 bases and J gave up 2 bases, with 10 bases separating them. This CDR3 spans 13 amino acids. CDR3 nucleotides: TGTGCCAGCAGGTTACAGGAAAACACTGAAGCTTTCTTT. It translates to CASRLQENTEAFF.

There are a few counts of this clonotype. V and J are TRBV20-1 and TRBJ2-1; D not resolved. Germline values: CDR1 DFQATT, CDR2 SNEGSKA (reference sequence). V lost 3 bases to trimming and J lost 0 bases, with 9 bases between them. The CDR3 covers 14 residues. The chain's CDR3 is CSASPRSSYNEQFF. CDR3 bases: TGCAGTGCTAGCCCCAGAAGCTCCTACAATGAGCAGTTCTTC.

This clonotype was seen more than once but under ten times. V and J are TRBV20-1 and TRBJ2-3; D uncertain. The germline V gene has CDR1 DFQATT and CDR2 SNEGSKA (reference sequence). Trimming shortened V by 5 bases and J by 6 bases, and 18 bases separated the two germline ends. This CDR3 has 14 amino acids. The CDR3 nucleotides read TGCAGTGCTTCCATGACGGCGAAGGGTGATACGCAGTATTTT. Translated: CSASMTAKGDTQYF.

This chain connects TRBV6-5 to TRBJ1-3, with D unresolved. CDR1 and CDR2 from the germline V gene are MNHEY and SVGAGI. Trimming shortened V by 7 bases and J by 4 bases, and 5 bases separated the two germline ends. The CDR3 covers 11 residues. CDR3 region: CASIDGNTIYF. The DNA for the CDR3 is TGTGCCAGCATTGACGGAAACACCATATATTTT.

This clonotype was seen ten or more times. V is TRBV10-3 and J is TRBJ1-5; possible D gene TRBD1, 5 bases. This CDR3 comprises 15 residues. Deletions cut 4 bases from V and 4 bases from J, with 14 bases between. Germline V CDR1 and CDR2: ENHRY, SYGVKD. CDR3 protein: CAISGGTENNQPQHF. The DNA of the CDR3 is TGTGCCATCAGTGGAGGGACGGAGAATAATCAGCCCCAGCATTTT.

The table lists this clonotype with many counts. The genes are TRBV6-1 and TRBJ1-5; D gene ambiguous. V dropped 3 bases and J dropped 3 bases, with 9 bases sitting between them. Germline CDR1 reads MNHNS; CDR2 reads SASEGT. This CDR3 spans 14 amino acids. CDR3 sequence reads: CASSDPGYNQPQHF. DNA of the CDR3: TGTGCCAGCAGTGACCCGGGCTACAATCAGCCCCAGCATTTT.